This T cell receptor beta chain was found in a study of blood T cells in healthy people across ages. Overall study findings and caveats: PBMCs that were unsorted prevented a conclusive naive versus antigen-experienced comparison. Any changes in expanded clonotypes were possibly confounded, as donor CMV status remained unknown. Higher diversity, along with more naive CD4+ cells, distinguished long-lived donors from aged donors.

A J-beta primer mix and a sample-barcoded 5' primer were used in a second PCR of about 7 to 12 cycles. Every cDNA molecule bore a tag from a template-switch adaptor containing 12 random nucleotides. TCRdb fed the 5' RACE reads into MiXCR, producing one record per CDR3 protein. The sample lists 700,000 to 850,000 distinct CDR3 sequences, under 40% occurring once. A word on this clonotype: What it binds is not known.

Germline loops: CDR1 GTSNPN, CDR2 SVGIG (reference sequence). This CDR3 is 14 amino acids long. After removal of 5 bases from V and 2 bases from J, the junction contained 6 bases not matched to a gene. This receptor was obtained from a man in his late teens or twenties in good health. The sequenced material came from blood. The chain uses TRBV30 and TRBJ2-3; TRBD2 matches 8 bases. CDR3 amino acids: CAWGSGAYTDTQYF. DNA of the CDR3: TGTGCCTGGGGTAGCGGGGCATACACAGATACGCAGTATTTT.